The 10 T cell receptor beta chains presented below share a single source sample, sequenced in a study of cytomegalovirus exposure and HLA in healthy donors. PCR involved 60 Vbeta and 13 Jbeta primers. Only in-frame clones appear in the TCRdb table, and some are missing; sequencing was by immunoSEQ multiplex PCR. This table holds fewer than 120,000 clones, roughly 78% found once. Sample: PBMCs. The receptors derive from a woman between 25 and 40 years old in good health and CMV-seronegative.

In this sample, this clone turned up a few times. This rearrangement joins TRBV5-1 to TRBJ2-1; perhaps TRBD1 as D (5 bases). Germline V lookup: CDR1 SGHRS, CDR2 YFSETQ. The V and J ends lost 4 bases and 8 bases respectively, with 7 bases between them. CDR3 length: 11 amino acids. Written as DNA, the CDR3 is TGCGCCAGCAGCCAGGGTTATGAGCAGTTCTTC. Encoded protein: CASSQGYEQFF.

J is TRBJ1-5 and V is TRBV5-6; D call uncertain. The CDR3 length is 13 residues. CDR1 SGHDT and CDR2 YYEEEE come from the germline V gene. Trimming left V 5 bases short and J 1 base short, with 7 bases between. As DNA, the CDR3 is TGTGCCAGCAGTCTCGGGAGCAATCAGCCCCAGCATTTT. Its translation: CASSLGSNQPQHF. Drawing the rest from reference TRBV5-6 and TRBJ1-5, the complete variable domain is DAGVTQSPTHLIKTRGQQVTLRCSPKSGHDTVSWYQQALGQGPQFIFQYYEEEERQRGNFPDRFSGHQFPNYSSELNVNALLLGDSALYLCASSLGSNQPQHFGDGTRLSIL.

This sequence joins TRBV29-1 and TRBJ1-1; 7 nucleotides line up with TRBD1. Per the germline V gene, CDR1 is SQVTM and CDR2 is ANQGSEA. CDR3 length: 12 amino acids. With V trimmed by 4 bases and J by 6 bases, 5 bases remained unmatched. The CDR3 bases are TGCAGCGTTGCTGACAGGGACCCTGAAGCTTTCTTT. It translates to CSVADRDPEAFF.

This sequence joins TRBV15 and TRBJ2-2, with 7 bases matching TRBD1. The CDR3 length is 15 residues. Germline assignment: CDR1 LNHNV and CDR2 YYDKDF (reference sequence). The V gene end was trimmed by 1 base and the J gene end by 7 bases; junction bases not matched to a gene: 6. DNA for the CDR3: TGTGCCACCAGCAGAGGACAGGGAATCGGCGGGGAGCTGTTTTTT. It encodes CATSRGQGIGGELFF. Combining the CDR3 with reference TRBV15 and TRBJ2-2 gives the whole variable domain DAMVIQNPRYQVTQFGKPVTLSCSQTLNHNVMYWYQQKSSQAPKLLFHYYDKDFNNEADTPDNFQSRRPNTSFCFLDIRSPGLGDTAMYLCATSRGQGIGGELFFGEGSRLTVL.

The J gene is TRBJ2-1, the V gene TRBV6-5, with 7 bases fitting TRBD2. Germline CDR1 is MNHEY and CDR2 is SVGAGI. After removal of 5 bases from V and 8 bases from J, the junction contained 3 bases not matched to a gene. The CDR3 is 12 residues long. The CDR3 region is CASSTGRDEQFF. The CDR3 bases are TGTGCCAGCAGTACGGGGAGGGATGAGCAGTTCTTC.

V and J are TRBV28 and TRBJ1-1; D is possibly TRBD1 (6 bases). The CDR3 covers 15 residues. V lost 4 bases to trimming and J lost 7 bases, with 19 bases between them. Germline CDR1 and CDR2: MDHEN and SYDVKM. The CDR3: CASSSPATGLGEAFF. The DNA for the CDR3 is TGTGCCAGCAGTTCTCCTGCTACAGGGTTGGGTGAAGCTTTCTTT.

The rearrangement links TRBV5-4 to TRBJ1-2; weak D call: TRBD1 (5 bases). Germline V CDR1 and CDR2: SGHNT, YYREEE (reference sequence). The CDR3 is 15 residues long. Trimming stripped 3 bases from V and 1 base from J, with 13 bases between. DNA of the CDR3: TGTGCCAGCAGCTCAGGGCAGTCGTTTAACTATGGCTACACCTTC. Its protein product is CASSSGQSFNYGYTF.

The V and J genes are TRBV7-8 and TRBJ2-7; TRBD1 matches at 9 bases. V trimming: 5 bases; J trimming: 2 bases; junction bases outside the gene matches: 19. CDR1 is SGHVS and CDR2 is FQNEAQ in the germline V gene. The CDR3 length is 19 residues. The CDR3, as DNA: TGTGCCAGCAGCCCATTCCGGACAGGGGCATCCAAGGGGACCTACGAGCAGTACTTC. Its translation: CASSPFRTGASKGTYEQYF.

This clone turned up a few times. The chain recombines TRBV7-9 with TRBJ1-1, with D maybe TRBD1 (6 bases). Per germline, CDR1 SEHNR and CDR2 FQNEAQ (reference sequence). The CDR3 totals 14 residues. Trimming pared 5 bases from V and 4 bases from J, leaving 14 bases between. CDR3 DNA sequence: TGTGCCAGCAGCAAGGATACAGGGAGCACTGAAGCTTTCTTT. Its protein is CASSKDTGSTEAFF.

This chain links TRBV6-5 with TRBJ1-2; 8 nucleotides agree with TRBD1. The CDR3 runs 14 residues. Germline-derived CDR1 and CDR2 are MNHEY and SVGAGI. V shed 6 bases, J shed 1 base, and the junction held 4 bases outside the gene matches. The chain's CDR3 is CASRRDRSNYGYTF. The CDR3 nucleotides read TGTGCCAGCAGGCGGGACAGGAGTAACTATGGCTACACCTTC.